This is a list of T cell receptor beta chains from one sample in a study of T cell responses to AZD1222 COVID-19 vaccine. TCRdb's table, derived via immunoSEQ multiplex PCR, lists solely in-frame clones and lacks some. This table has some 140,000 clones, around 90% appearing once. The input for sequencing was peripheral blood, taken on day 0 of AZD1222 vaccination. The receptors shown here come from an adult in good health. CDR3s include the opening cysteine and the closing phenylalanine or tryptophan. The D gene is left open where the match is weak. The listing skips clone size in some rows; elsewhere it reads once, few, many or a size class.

cdr3_aa: CASSLDPNRVGQETQYF; cdr3_nt: TGCGCCAGCAGCTTGGACCCGAATCGGGTCGGGCAAGAGACCCAGTACTTC; d_call: .; j_call: TRBJ2-5; cdr3_length: 17; clone_size: .; v_call: TRBV5-1
cdr3_aa: CASSRGGYTEAFF; cdr3_nt: TGTGCCAGCAGCAGAGGGGGGTACACTGAAGCTTTCTTT; d_call: .; j_call: TRBJ1-1; cdr3_length: 13; clone_size: once; v_call: TRBV12-3/TRBV12-4
cdr3_aa: CASSLFVRKGDFEAFF; cdr3_nt: TGTGCCAGCAGCTTATTCGTTCGAAAGGGAGACTTTGAAGCTTTCTTT; d_call: .; j_call: TRBJ1-1; cdr3_length: 16; clone_size: .; v_call: TRBV7-8
cdr3_aa: CASSPTGGQGANEQFF; cdr3_nt: TGTGCCAGCAGCCCCACCGGGGGACAGGGGGCGAATGAGCAGTTCTTC; d_call: TRBD1; j_call: TRBJ2-1; cdr3_length: 16; clone_size: .; v_call: TRBV5-4
cdr3_aa: CATSRGYRVEQYF; cdr3_nt: TGTGCCACCAGCAGGGGCTACAGGGTCGAGCAGTACTTC; d_call: .; j_call: TRBJ2-7; cdr3_length: 13; clone_size: .; v_call: TRBV15
cdr3_aa: CASSLAYSSYEQYF; cdr3_nt: TGCGCCAGCAGCTTGGCCTACAGCTCCTACGAGCAGTACTTC; d_call: .; j_call: TRBJ2-7; cdr3_length: 14; clone_size: .; v_call: TRBV5-1
cdr3_aa: CASSRGTSGGAEQYF; cdr3_nt: TGTGCCAGCTCACGCGGGACTAGCGGGGGGGCCGAGCAGTACTTC; d_call: TRBD2; j_call: TRBJ2-7; cdr3_length: 15; clone_size: .; v_call: TRBV18
cdr3_aa: CASSLALAGVNEQFF; cdr3_nt: TGTGCCAGCAGCTTAGCACTAGCGGGGGTTAATGAGCAGTTCTTC; d_call: TRBD2; j_call: TRBJ2-1; cdr3_length: 15; clone_size: once; v_call: TRBV7-2
cdr3_aa: CASRPGAGELFF; cdr3_nt: TGTGCCAGCAGGCCAGGGGCCGGGGAGCTGTTTTTT; d_call: .; j_call: TRBJ2-2; cdr3_length: 12; clone_size: once; v_call: TRBV27
cdr3_aa: CASSETGPSYGYTF; cdr3_nt: TGCGCCAGCAGCGAGACAGGGCCTAGCTATGGCTACACCTTC; d_call: TRBD1; j_call: TRBJ1-2; cdr3_length: 14; clone_size: .; v_call: TRBV5-1
cdr3_aa: CASSYSGTGMLGHTDTQYF; cdr3_nt: TGTGCCAGCAGTTACTCCGGGACAGGGATGTTGGGGCACACAGATACGCAGTATTTT; d_call: TRBD1; j_call: TRBJ2-3; cdr3_length: 19; clone_size: .; v_call: TRBV27
cdr3_aa: CASSYGHRGNEQFF; cdr3_nt: TGTGCCAGCAGTTACGGACACAGGGGCAATGAGCAGTTCTTC; d_call: TRBD1; j_call: TRBJ2-1; cdr3_length: 14; clone_size: .; v_call: TRBV6-2/TRBV6-3
cdr3_aa: CASKTQSSYNSPLHF; cdr3_nt: TGTGCCAGTAAAACCCAGAGCTCCTATAATTCACCCCTCCACTTT; d_call: .; j_call: TRBJ1-6; cdr3_length: 15; clone_size: .; v_call: TRBV18
cdr3_aa: CASSYTADTQYF; cdr3_nt: TGTGCCAGCAGCTATACAGCAGATACGCAGTATTTT; d_call: .; j_call: TRBJ2-3; cdr3_length: 12; clone_size: .; v_call: TRBV5-6
cdr3_aa: CASSSGLGNTEAFF; cdr3_nt: TGTGCCAGCAGCTCCGGTCTTGGGAACACTGAAGCTTTCTTT; d_call: .; j_call: TRBJ1-1; cdr3_length: 14; clone_size: .; v_call: TRBV7-9
cdr3_aa: CASSSALAGSGELFF; cdr3_nt: TGTGCCAGCAGCTCGGCTCTAGCGGGGTCAGGGGAGCTGTTTTTT; d_call: TRBD2; j_call: TRBJ2-2; cdr3_length: 15; clone_size: .; v_call: TRBV7-2
cdr3_aa: CASSTGQANYGYTF; cdr3_nt: TGTGCCAGTAGTACCGGACAGGCAAACTATGGCTACACCTTC; d_call: TRBD1; j_call: TRBJ1-2; cdr3_length: 14; clone_size: .; v_call: TRBV19
cdr3_aa: CASSGTGNTGELFF; cdr3_nt: TGTGCCAGCTCCGGGACAGGGAACACCGGGGAGCTGTTTTTT; d_call: TRBD1; j_call: TRBJ2-2; cdr3_length: 14; clone_size: few; v_call: TRBV18
cdr3_aa: CAITTTGTDNGYTF; cdr3_nt: TGTGCCATCACCACCACCGGGACAGACAATGGCTACACCTTC; d_call: TRBD1; j_call: TRBJ1-2; cdr3_length: 14; clone_size: .; v_call: TRBV10-3
cdr3_aa: CASSSSGASGNQPQHF; cdr3_nt: TGTGCCAGCAGCAGTTCCGGGGCCTCCGGCAATCAGCCCCAGCATTTT; d_call: .; j_call: TRBJ1-5; cdr3_length: 16; clone_size: .; v_call: TRBV7-9
cdr3_aa: CARTAYRVGTEAFF; cdr3_nt: TGTGCCAGGACTGCTTATAGGGTGGGAACTGAAGCTTTCTTT; d_call: .; j_call: TRBJ1-1; cdr3_length: 14; clone_size: .; v_call: TRBV2
cdr3_aa: CATAEAGESTDTQYF; cdr3_nt: TGTGCCACAGCAGAAGCGGGGGAAAGCACAGATACGCAGTATTTT; d_call: TRBD2; j_call: TRBJ2-3; cdr3_length: 15; clone_size: .; v_call: TRBV24-1
cdr3_aa: CATSETGDGYTF; cdr3_nt: TGTGCCACCAGTGAAACCGGGGATGGCTACACCTTC; d_call: .; j_call: TRBJ1-2; cdr3_length: 12; clone_size: .; v_call: TRBV24-1
cdr3_aa: CASSFGGSSYEQYF; cdr3_nt: TGTGCCAGCAGCTTTGGGGGTTCCTCCTACGAGCAGTACTTC; d_call: .; j_call: TRBJ2-7; cdr3_length: 14; clone_size: .; v_call: TRBV7-2
cdr3_aa: CASSLGGRVETQYF; cdr3_nt: TGTGCCAGCAGCTTAGGGGGACGTGTGGAGACCCAGTACTTC; d_call: .; j_call: TRBJ2-5; cdr3_length: 14; clone_size: .; v_call: TRBV11-1
cdr3_aa: CALTVRSGANVLTF; cdr3_nt: TGTGCCCTGACAGTTCGCTCTGGGGCCAACGTCCTGACTTTC; d_call: .; j_call: TRBJ2-6; cdr3_length: 14; clone_size: .; v_call: TRBV6-5
cdr3_aa: CASSYGGQAYGYTF; cdr3_nt: TGTGCCAGCAGTTACGGGGGACAGGCCTATGGCTACACCTTC; d_call: TRBD1; j_call: TRBJ1-2; cdr3_length: 14; clone_size: .; v_call: TRBV6-5
cdr3_aa: CASSATGQETQYF; cdr3_nt: TGTGCCAGCTCCGCGACAGGACAAGAGACCCAGTACTTC; d_call: .; j_call: TRBJ2-5; cdr3_length: 13; clone_size: .; v_call: TRBV18
cdr3_aa: CASSRLTGGGTNEKLFF; cdr3_nt: TGTGCCAGCAGCCGATTGACAGGGGGGGGAACTAATGAAAAACTGTTTTTT; d_call: TRBD1; j_call: TRBJ1-4; cdr3_length: 17; clone_size: .; v_call: TRBV4-2
cdr3_aa: CASSLRRQPQHF; cdr3_nt: TGTGCCAGTAGTCTAAGACGGCAGCCCCAGCATTTT; d_call: .; j_call: TRBJ1-5; cdr3_length: 12; clone_size: .; v_call: TRBV19
cdr3_aa: CASSSRTGFSWYTF; cdr3_nt: TGTGCCAGCAGCTCCAGGACGGGATTTTCTTGGTACACCTTC; d_call: .; j_call: TRBJ1-2; cdr3_length: 14; clone_size: .; v_call: TRBV28
cdr3_aa: CASSPLDTAVYEQYF; cdr3_nt: TGCGCCAGCAGCCCTTTAGACACGGCGGTCTACGAGCAGTACTTC; d_call: .; j_call: TRBJ2-7; cdr3_length: 15; clone_size: .; v_call: TRBV4-1
cdr3_aa: CASSLDFGGFTEAFF; cdr3_nt: TGTGCCAGCAGCTTAGATTTCGGTGGGTTTACTGAAGCTTTCTTT; d_call: .; j_call: TRBJ1-1; cdr3_length: 15; clone_size: .; v_call: TRBV7-8
cdr3_aa: CAWSLGYQETQYF; cdr3_nt: TGTGCCTGGAGTTTGGGATACCAAGAGACCCAGTACTTC; d_call: .; j_call: TRBJ2-5; cdr3_length: 13; clone_size: .; v_call: TRBV30
cdr3_aa: CASSLLGNSPLHF; cdr3_nt: TGTGCCAGCAGCTTATTGGGGAATTCACCCCTCCACTTT; d_call: .; j_call: TRBJ1-6; cdr3_length: 13; clone_size: .; v_call: TRBV11-1
cdr3_aa: CASSPGGISYEQYF; cdr3_nt: TGTGCCAGCAGCCCCGGTGGGATCTCCTACGAGCAGTACTTC; d_call: .; j_call: TRBJ2-7; cdr3_length: 14; clone_size: .; v_call: TRBV13
cdr3_aa: CASRPMNTEAFF; cdr3_nt: TGTGCCAGCAGACCTATGAACACTGAAGCTTTCTTT; d_call: .; j_call: TRBJ1-1; cdr3_length: 12; clone_size: .; v_call: TRBV7-9
cdr3_aa: CASRAPGLLSYEQYF; cdr3_nt: TGTGCCAGCAGGGCACCGGGACTCCTCTCCTACGAGCAGTACTTC; d_call: .; j_call: TRBJ2-7; cdr3_length: 15; clone_size: .; v_call: TRBV2
cdr3_aa: CASSVLTGGTGSYEQYF; cdr3_nt: TGTGCCAGCAGTGTTTTGACGGGTGGGACAGGGTCCTACGAGCAGTACTTC; d_call: TRBD1; j_call: TRBJ2-7; cdr3_length: 17; clone_size: .; v_call: TRBV27
cdr3_aa: CAIGTSGDPTDTQYF; cdr3_nt: TGTGCCATCGGGACTAGCGGGGATCCCACAGATACGCAGTATTTT; d_call: TRBD2; j_call: TRBJ2-3; cdr3_length: 15; clone_size: .; v_call: TRBV19
cdr3_aa: CASSSGLGANVLTF; cdr3_nt: TGTGCCAGCAGTTCAGGGTTAGGGGCCAACGTCCTGACTTTC; d_call: .; j_call: TRBJ2-6; cdr3_length: 14; clone_size: .; v_call: TRBV6-6
cdr3_aa: CASSNRDRVSYEQYF; cdr3_nt: TGTGCCAGCAGCAACCGGGACAGGGTCTCCTACGAGCAGTACTTC; d_call: TRBD1; j_call: TRBJ2-7; cdr3_length: 15; clone_size: .; v_call: TRBV5-4
cdr3_aa: CAIRDTGELFF; cdr3_nt: TGTGCCATCAGAGACACCGGGGAGCTGTTTTTT; d_call: .; j_call: TRBJ2-2; cdr3_length: 11; clone_size: .; v_call: TRBV10-3
cdr3_aa: CASSRTGGSTDTQYF; cdr3_nt: TGTGCCAGCAGCCGGACAGGGGGTAGCACAGATACGCAGTATTTT; d_call: TRBD1; j_call: TRBJ2-3; cdr3_length: 15; clone_size: .; v_call: TRBV7-6
cdr3_aa: CASSDWGSGTEAFF; cdr3_nt: TGCGCCAGCAGTGACTGGGGGTCGGGGACTGAAGCTTTCTTT; d_call: .; j_call: TRBJ1-1; cdr3_length: 14; clone_size: few; v_call: TRBV10-2
cdr3_aa: CASSLRGEPGNTIYF; cdr3_nt: TGTGCCAGCAGCTTAAGGGGGGAGCCTGGAAACACCATATATTTT; d_call: .; j_call: TRBJ1-3; cdr3_length: 15; clone_size: .; v_call: TRBV7-2
cdr3_aa: CASSGWTGGTGELFF; cdr3_nt: TGTGCCAGCAGCGGGTGGACAGGGGGCACCGGGGAGCTGTTTTTT; d_call: TRBD1; j_call: TRBJ2-2; cdr3_length: 15; clone_size: once; v_call: TRBV7-8
cdr3_aa: CASSLGGTGTNQPQHF; cdr3_nt: TGTGCCAGCAGCTTAGGAGGGACAGGGACGAATCAGCCCCAGCATTTT; d_call: TRBD1; j_call: TRBJ1-5; cdr3_length: 16; clone_size: .; v_call: TRBV7-4
cdr3_aa: CASSLFSELDSDYSYEQYF; cdr3_nt: TGTGCCAGCAGCTTATTCTCGGAACTGGACTCAGACTACTCCTACGAGCAGTACTTC; d_call: .; j_call: TRBJ2-7; cdr3_length: 19; clone_size: .; v_call: TRBV11-2
cdr3_aa: CASSRIETRDSVTDTQYF; cdr3_nt: TGTGCCAGCAGCCGGATAGAGACTAGAGATTCGGTGACAGATACGCAGTATTTT; d_call: .; j_call: TRBJ2-3; cdr3_length: 18; clone_size: .; v_call: TRBV6-2/TRBV6-3
cdr3_aa: CASSTRNQPQHF; cdr3_nt: TGTGCCAGCAGTACACGCAATCAGCCCCAGCATTTT; d_call: .; j_call: TRBJ1-5; cdr3_length: 12; clone_size: .; v_call: TRBV12-3/TRBV12-4
cdr3_aa: CASSLRGKGYGYTF; cdr3_nt: TGTGCCAGCAGCTTGAGGGGGAAGGGGTATGGCTACACCTTC; d_call: .; j_call: TRBJ1-2; cdr3_length: 14; clone_size: few; v_call: TRBV5-4
cdr3_aa: CASSYGRMNTEAFF; cdr3_nt: TGTGCCAGCAGTTACGGGAGGATGAACACTGAAGCTTTCTTT; d_call: .; j_call: TRBJ1-1; cdr3_length: 14; clone_size: .; v_call: TRBV6-5